A selection of T cell receptor beta chains follows, all from one sample in a study of blood T cell repertoires in COVID-19. Clones were sequenced by immunoSEQ multiplex PCR, and TCRdb holds only the in-frame ones, with some missing. The profile shows about 190,000 clones, roughly 90% of them singletons. Sequencing was performed on peripheral blood. The receptor set was obtained from a man aged 50 or older with acute or convalescent COVID-19. CDR3s include the opening cysteine and the closing phenylalanine or tryptophan. The D gene is left open where the match is weak. Some rows have no size entry. The others give once, few or many, or a class for an expanded clone.

TRBJ1-5 TRBV28 - - CASSLTGNSNQPQHF TGTGCCAGCAGCCTCACAGGCAATAGCAATCAGCCCCAGCATTTT
TRBJ1-1 TRBV27 - - CASSLTVNTEAFF TGTGCCAGCAGTCTTACGGTGAACACTGAAGCTTTCTTT
TRBJ2-5 TRBV5-4 TRBD1 once CASSLQGAWETQYF TGTGCCAGCAGCTTACAGGGGGCTTGGGAGACCCAGTACTTC
TRBJ1-2 TRBV5-6 - - CASSPRGTYGYTF TGTGCCAGCAGCCCCCGGGGTACCTATGGCTACACCTTC
TRBJ1-3 TRBV28 - - CASSGQGRNTIYF TGTGCCAGCAGTGGCCAGGGGCGAAACACCATATATTTT
TRBJ1-1 TRBV30 - few CAWTPGYTEAFF TGTGCCTGGACCCCCGGGTACACTGAAGCTTTCTTT
TRBJ1-2 TRBV4-1 - once CASSQVGGGFYGYTF TGCGCCAGCAGCCAAGTGGGGGGAGGGTTCTATGGCTACACCTTC
TRBJ2-1 TRBV3-1/TRBV3-2 TRBD1 - CASSSTMTGGILNEQFF TGTGCCAGCTCCTCAACCATGACAGGGGGCATTTTGAATGAGCAGTTCTTC
TRBJ1-2 TRBV5-1 TRBD1 - CASSSDRGGYTF TGCGCCAGCAGTTCTGACAGGGGTGGCTACACCTTC
TRBJ2-2 TRBV19 TRBD1 - CASSSGQGAFGELFF TGTGCCAGTAGTTCAGGACAGGGGGCCTTCGGGGAGCTGTTTTTT
TRBJ1-2 TRBV6-5 - - CASSYSPGDYGYTF TGTGCCAGCAGTTACTCGCCCGGGGACTATGGCTACACCTTC
TRBJ1-6 TRBV7-2 TRBD1 few CASSERQGAISPLHF TGTGCCAGCAGCGAAAGACAGGGGGCCATATCACCCCTCCACTTT
TRBJ1-4 TRBV7-9 - few CASSPPGLGEKLFF TGTGCCAGCAGCCCCCCAGGACTGGGCGAAAAACTGTTTTTT
TRBJ2-1 TRBV18 - - CASTNQGGRNEQFF TGTGCCAGTACCAATCAGGGAGGAAGGAATGAGCAGTTCTTC
TRBJ2-2 TRBV4-1 - - CASSQVDGGTGELFF TGCGCCAGCAGCCAAGTTGACGGGGGTACCGGGGAGCTGTTTTTT
TRBJ2-3 TRBV7-3 TRBD2 - CASSLAGGRGDTQYF TGTGCCAGCAGCTTGGCGGGAGGGAGGGGAGATACGCAGTATTTT
TRBJ2-7 TRBV27 TRBD2 - CASSPRLAGSYEQYF TGTGCCAGCAGTCCCCGTCTAGCGGGATCCTACGAGCAGTACTTC
TRBJ2-3 TRBV27 TRBD2 - CASNALAGAEDTQYF TGTGCCAGCAACGCACTAGCGGGGGCCGAAGATACGCAGTATTTT
TRBJ1-5 TRBV6-6 - - CASSPPRTVYSNQPQHF TGTGCCAGCAGTCCTCCGAGGACAGTTTATAGCAATCAGCCCCAGCATTTT
TRBJ1-2 TRBV3-1/TRBV3-2 TRBD1 - CASSQVDGGTGPLNYGYTF TGTGCCAGCAGCCAAGTCGATGGGGGGACAGGGCCCCTTAACTATGGCTACACCTTC
TRBJ2-5 TRBV7-2 TRBD2 - CASSQGLAGLQTQYF TGTGCCAGCAGCCAGGGACTAGCGGGGTTGCAGACCCAGTACTTC
TRBJ2-3 TRBV6-5 TRBD1 once CAIKPGTGSSDTQYF TGTGCCATCAAACCAGGGACAGGAAGTTCAGATACGCAGTATTTT
TRBJ2-5 TRBV19 TRBD1 once CASSLQQGRETQYF TGTGCCAGTAGTCTACAACAGGGGCGGGAGACCCAGTACTTC
TRBJ1-1 TRBV18 TRBD1 once CASSLDRVTEAFF TGTGCCAGCTCACTGGACAGGGTGACTGAAGCTTTCTTT
TRBJ2-7 TRBV29-1 TRBD1 few CSVVTGGYEQYF TGCAGCGTTGTAACAGGGGGCTACGAGCAGTACTTC
TRBJ1-4 TRBV7-2 - - CASSPGQNEKLFF TGTGCCAGCAGCCCAGGGCAGAATGAAAAACTGTTTTTT
TRBJ2-3 TRBV5-1 TRBD2 once CASSQAGLADPDTQYF TGCGCCAGCAGCCAAGCGGGACTAGCTGATCCAGATACGCAGTATTTT
TRBJ1-2 TRBV29-1 - - CSVPKAGLNDYGYTF TGCAGCGTTCCCAAAGCTGGGCTTAACGACTATGGCTACACCTTC
TRBJ2-7 TRBV4-2 TRBD2 - CASSQDGLAGGSSYEQYF TGTGCCAGCAGCCAAGACGGACTAGCGGGAGGAAGCTCCTACGAGCAGTACTTC
TRBJ2-5 TRBV18 - once CASSLAAAQETQYF TGTGCCAGCTCACTAGCGGCCGCTCAAGAGACCCAGTACTTC
TRBJ2-2 TRBV13 - - CASSLTGNTGELFF TGTGCCAGCAGCTTAACAGGGAACACCGGGGAGCTGTTTTTT
TRBJ1-1 TRBV18 - once CASSPGENTEAFF TGTGCCAGCTCACCCGGGGAGAACACTGAAGCTTTCTTT
TRBJ2-3 TRBV3-1/TRBV3-2 TRBD2 - CASSPHGAGGNTDTQYF TGTGCCAGCAGCCCCCATGGGGCCGGGGGGAACACAGATACGCAGTATTTT
TRBJ1-5 TRBV2 TRBD1 - CASARDRENNQPQHF TGTGCCAGCGCTAGGGACAGGGAGAACAATCAGCCCCAGCATTTT
TRBJ2-3 TRBV7-2 TRBD2 - CASSFTSGRADTQYF TGTGCCAGCAGCTTCACTAGCGGGAGAGCAGATACGCAGTATTTT
TRBJ1-2 TRBV12-3/TRBV12-4 - - CASSLGTSYGYTF TGTGCCAGCAGTTTAGGGACTTCCTATGGCTACACCTTC
TRBJ2-7 TRBV28 - - CASGDSTIQQYF TGTGCCAGTGGGGACTCCACTATCCAGCAGTACTTC
TRBJ2-3 TRBV10-1 - - CASSPERGGDTQYF TGCGCCAGCAGTCCGGAGCGAGGGGGAGATACGCAGTATTTT
TRBJ2-1 TRBV6-5 - - CASRGTGTFSGEQFF TGTGCCAGCAGGGGAACCGGGACTTTTTCCGGTGAGCAGTTCTTC
TRBJ1-1 TRBV10-3 - once CAISEGGGSEAFF TGTGCCATCAGTGAGGGGGGAGGGTCTGAAGCTTTCTTT
TRBJ1-3 TRBV28 - once CASKEGRAGNTIYF TGTGCCAGCAAGGAAGGCAGGGCTGGAAACACCATATATTTT
TRBJ1-4 TRBV28 - - CASGGIAGAAEKLFF TGTGCCAGCGGGGGTATAGCGGGGGCGGCTGAAAAACTGTTTTTT
TRBJ2-2 TRBV6-5 TRBD1 once CASRTGEGGELFF TGTGCCAGCAGGACAGGGGAAGGCGGGGAGCTGTTTTTT
TRBJ2-1 TRBV11-2 - - CASSSPRWLRDYNEQFF TGTGCCAGCAGCTCCCCCCGCTGGTTGCGGGACTACAATGAGCAGTTCTTC
TRBJ1-2 TRBV5-1 - - CASSLGQSYGYTF TGCGCCAGCAGCTTGGGGCAGTCCTATGGCTACACCTTC
TRBJ1-1 TRBV5-1 TRBD1 - CASSPPQGAVTEAFF TGCGCCAGCAGCCCTCCACAGGGGGCGGTAACTGAAGCTTTCTTT
TRBJ2-3 TRBV7-6 - - CASSLESLNLVDTQYF TGTGCCAGCAGCTTAGAATCTCTCAATTTAGTGGATACGCAGTATTTT
TRBJ2-1 TRBV24-1 TRBD2 few CATSDPTSGRSNEQFF TGTGCCACCAGTGATCCTACTAGCGGGAGGTCAAATGAGCAGTTCTTC
TRBJ2-7 TRBV4-1 TRBD2 - CASSPYLEREGHEQYF TGCGCCAGCAGCCCCTACCTAGAGCGGGAGGGCCACGAGCAGTACTTC
TRBJ2-1 TRBV24-1 - - CATSDLTAGTFEQFF TGTGCCACCAGTGATTTGACCGCGGGGACCTTTGAGCAGTTCTTC
TRBJ2-2 TRBV10-3 TRBD1 - CAISLDETGGSNTGELFF TGTGCCATCAGCCTTGATGAAACAGGGGGCTCGAACACCGGGGAGCTGTTTTTT
TRBJ2-5 TRBV2 - - CATGLIQETQYF TGTGCCACAGGACTAATCCAAGAGACCCAGTACTTC
TRBJ1-5 TRBV4-2 TRBD1 few CASSQDRTPSQGTHQPQHF TGTGCCAGCAGCCAAGACCGAACCCCCTCACAGGGGACCCATCAGCCCCAGCATTTT
TRBJ1-1 TRBV6-5 - - CASQGRDSTEAFF TGTGCCAGTCAGGGGCGAGATTCCACTGAAGCTTTCTTT
TRBJ1-5 TRBV6-2/TRBV6-3 TRBD1 few CASSYPRDRGHSNQPQHF TGTGCCAGCAGTTACCCCCGGGACAGGGGACATAGCAATCAGCCCCAGCATTTT
TRBJ1-6 TRBV27 TRBD1 - CASSSPLQGYNSPLHF TGTGCCAGCAGTTCCCCCCTACAGGGGTATAATTCACCCCTCCACTTT
TRBJ1-1 TRBV6-5 - - CASSYTSGRGGEAFF TGTGCCAGCAGTTACACCTCCGGGAGAGGAGGTGAAGCTTTCTTT